The clone carrying this TCR beta chain has a count of ten or more. Its antigen remains unidentified. The data were taken from a study of neurological immune-mediated disorders. Broader study findings: Whereas HTLV-1-associated myelopathy showed the most TCR clonal expansion, multiple sclerosis showed the least, with levels below those of healthy controls.

From 2 million PBMCs stored at -80 C, the unsorted libraries were generated. Germline V gene lookup returns CDR1 SGDLS and CDR2 YYNGEE. This CDR3 spans 15 amino acids. V was shortened by 3 bases and J by 2 bases, with 13 bases between the two germline ends. 5'RACE employing 10-nucleotide random UMIs yielded the cDNA. Every sequencing run returned over 200 million TCR-beta sequences, which were derived from 15-18 subjects. TCRdb processed the 5' RACE reads anew with MiXCR; each CDR3 protein has one entry. The sample shows some 37,000 distinct CDR3 sequences, approximately 10% of them seen only once. The rearrangement links TRBV9 to TRBJ2-3; tentatively, D is TRBD2 (5 bases). Material: PBMCs. This receptor was taken from a woman in her 30s with HTLV-1-associated myelopathy (HAM/TSP). CDR3 sequence: CASSGASGFTDTQYF. In DNA, the CDR3 is TGTGCCAGCAGCGGGGCGTCGGGATTCACAGATACGCAGTATTTT.